This entry lists 17 T cell receptor beta chains sequenced from one sample in a study of PD-L1 blockade in urothelial cancer. The time point is: pretreatment peripheral blood. Sequencing used immunoSEQ multiplex PCR; TCRdb keeps in-frame clones, though not all of them. In the table there are 70,000 to 100,000 clones, roughly 84% of which are singletons. Specimen: PBMCs, collected around atezolizumab (anti-PD-L1) treatment. The source of these receptors is a man aged 55-75 years with urothelial cancer.

This chain uses TRBV7-3 with TRBJ1-1, with D maybe TRBD1 (6 bases). The length of the CDR3 is 13 residues. Trimming removed 5 bases at V and 1 base at J, with 8 bases between. Germline values: CDR1 SGHTA, CDR2 FQGTGA. The CDR3 reads CASSARGNTEAFF. The CDR3 DNA sequence: TGTGCCAGCAGCGCCAGGGGGAACACTGAAGCTTTCTTT.

The chain combines TRBV6-1 with TRBJ2-2; TRBD2 agrees at 7 bases. This CDR3 region has 15 residues. Germline values: CDR1 MNHNS, CDR2 SASEGT. The J segment lost 4 bases and the V segment lost 8 bases, leaving 10 bases of the junction unmatched. CDR3 DNA: TGTGCCAGCGCTCGGGGGGAGATTGGCACCGGGGAGCTGTTTTTT. Protein: CASARGEIGTGELFF.

The rearrangement links TRBV7-6 to TRBJ1-5, with TRBD1 identical over 12 bases. V shed 0 bases, J shed 6 bases, and the junction held 6 bases outside the gene matches. This CDR3 is 17 amino acids long. Germline V gives CDR1 SGHVS, CDR2 FNYEAQ. The CDR3 loop is CASSLAGDRGLGQPQHF. The CDR3, as DNA: TGTGCCAGCAGCTTAGCGGGGGACAGGGGGCTGGGTCAGCCCCAGCATTTT.

CDR3: CASSLGASGGARETQYF. CDR3 in DNA: TGTGCCAGCAGCTTAGGGGCTAGCGGGGGGGCCAGAGAGACCCAGTACTTC. The chain recombines TRBV7-2 with TRBJ2-5, with 12 bases identical to TRBD2. In germline, CDR1 is SGHTA, CDR2 FQGNSA. V was pared by 1 base and J by 4 bases, with 7 bases of the junction left unmatched. The CDR3 totals 17 residues.

This CDR3 is CASSESGWQTQYF. The DNA for the CDR3 is TGTGCCAGCAGTGAAAGCGGGTGGCAGACCCAGTACTTC. The chain carries TRBV6-5 and TRBJ2-5; a possible D gene is TRBD2 (6 bases). The CDR3 has 13 residues. Trimming stripped 5 bases from V and 6 bases from J, with 13 bases between. Germline V lookup: CDR1 MNHEY, CDR2 SVGAGI.

The rearrangement joins TRBV19 to TRBJ1-2; 7 bases agree with TRBD1. The junction had 2 bases not matched to a gene; V was cut back by 4 bases and J by 0 bases. CDR1 and CDR2 (germline): LNHDA, SQIVND (reference sequence). This CDR3 has 14 amino acids. The CDR3 region is CASSTGTANYGYTF. Here the CDR3 DNA reads TGTGCCAGTAGTACGGGGACAGCTAACTATGGCTACACCTTC.

The chain is built from TRBV19 and TRBJ2-6, with D possibly TRBD1 on 6 matching bases. Germline-derived CDR1 and CDR2 are LNHDA and SQIVND (reference sequence). This CDR3 has 16 amino acids. The V end was cut by 5 bases, the J end by 3 bases, with 14 bases between. The CDR3 DNA reads as TGTGCCAGTAGTCCTGTCAGGGGAGATGGGGCCAACGTCCTGACTTTC. Translation gives CASSPVRGDGANVLTF.

The gene calls are TRBV6-5 and TRBJ2-3; TRBD2 is a possible D gene (6 bases). The CDR3 is 15 residues long. CDR1 MNHEY and CDR2 SVGAGI come from the germline V gene. V was cut by 4 bases and J by 3 bases, with 14 bases left in between. The CDR3 DNA reads as TGTGCCAGCAGTTTCGATGGGGGGTCAACAGATACGCAGTATTTT. Its protein product is CASSFDGGSTDTQYF.

This clone was seen once. The chain recombines TRBV7-3 with TRBJ1-1; no reliable D call. This CDR3 contains 15 residues. CDR1 is SGHTA, CDR2 FQGTGA, per germline. V dropped 2 bases and J dropped 4 bases, with 14 bases sitting between them. CDR3 amino acids: CASSLFGGRGTEAFF. The DNA for the CDR3 is TGTGCCAGCAGCTTATTCGGAGGGCGTGGCACTGAAGCTTTCTTT.

The chain recombines TRBV9 with TRBJ1-1; the D is unclear. This CDR3 has 15 amino acids. The germline CDR1 and CDR2 sequences are SGDLS and YYNGEE. The ends were cut back, 2 bases at V and 1 base at J, with 12 bases in the middle. The chain's CDR3 is CASSVLPLGNTEAFF. CDR3 nucleotide sequence: TGTGCCAGCAGCGTCCTCCCCCTCGGGAACACTGAAGCTTTCTTT.

The chain links TRBV5-4 to TRBJ2-2; D not resolved. V shed 4 bases and J shed 0 bases, with 16 bases lying between them. Germline CDR1 is SGHNT and CDR2 is YYREEE (reference sequence). There are 17 residues in the CDR3. In nucleotides, the CDR3 is TGTGCCAGCAGCCCCGGTGGTGTTTTCTCGAACACCGGGGAGCTGTTTTTT. This codes for CASSPGGVFSNTGELFF. Drawing the rest from reference TRBV5-4 and TRBJ2-2, the complete variable domain is ETGVTQSPTHLIKTRGQQVTLRCSSQSGHNTVSWYQQALGQGPQFIFQYYREEENGRGNFPPRFSGLQFPNYSSELNVNALELDDSALYLCASSPGGVFSNTGELFFGEGSRLTVL.

The chain employs TRBV6-6 and TRBJ1-4, with no clear D. There are 13 residues in the CDR3. V gave up 2 bases and J gave up 8 bases, with 9 bases separating them. The germline gives CDR1 MNHNY, CDR2 SVGAGI (reference sequence). CDR3 sequence reads: CASSYRREEKLFF. In nucleotides, the CDR3 is TGTGCCAGCAGTTACCGGCGGGAGGAAAAACTGTTTTTT.

This clone was observed once. The V gene is TRBV11-3, the J gene TRBJ1-4, with TRBD1 matching 8 bases. Trimming at V came to 6 bases and at J to 0 bases, leaving 9 bases not matched to a gene. The CDR3 has 17 amino acids. Germline loops: CDR1 SGHNT, CDR2 YENEEA. CDR3 loop: CASRSETGVATNEKLFF. DNA of the CDR3: TGTGCCAGCAGGTCGGAGACAGGGGTGGCAACTAATGAAAAACTGTTTTTT.

The chain has TRBV7-3 and TRBJ1-2; 8 bases are shared with TRBD1. V dropped 5 bases and J dropped 4; count of bases not matched to a gene: 6. The germline gives CDR1 SGHTA, CDR2 FQGTGA. The CDR3 runs to 14 residues. In nucleotides, the CDR3 is TGTGCCAGCAGCCCGACAGGGGAGTTCTATGGCTACACCTTC. It translates to CASSPTGEFYGYTF.

This chain uses TRBV5-1 with TRBJ2-1; 9 bases line up with TRBD1. Germline V gene data show CDR1 as SGHRS and CDR2 as YFSETQ. The CDR3 extends over 16 amino acids. Losses at the gene ends were 1 base for V and 6 bases for J; bases not matched to a gene: 8. This CDR3 reads CASSLRGQGGSNEQFF. CDR3 nucleotides: TGCGCCAGCAGCTTGAGGGGACAGGGTGGATCCAATGAGCAGTTCTTC.

V gene TRBV29-1 combines with J gene TRBJ2-5; perhaps TRBD2 as D (5 bases). Trimming removed 4 bases from V and 2 bases from J, with 11 bases in between. This CDR3 has 13 amino acids. Germline CDR1 and CDR2: SQVTM and ANQGSEA. The CDR3 loop is CSVASGKQETQYF. The CDR3 DNA sequence: TGCAGCGTTGCGTCGGGAAAACAAGAGACCCAGTACTTC.

This clone was detected only once. This chain connects TRBV9 to TRBJ2-7; no definite D call. The CDR3 is 15 residues long. Germline V lookup: CDR1 SGDLS, CDR2 YYNGEE. V was cut by 4 bases and J by 2 bases, with 16 bases left in between. CDR3 residues: CASSPFPTTTYEQYF. Written as DNA, the CDR3 is TGTGCCAGCAGCCCTTTCCCTACTACCACCTACGAGCAGTACTTC.